This T cell receptor (beta chain) was documented in a study of T cells after yellow fever vaccination. Findings and caveats of the study: Only a minor proportion of clonotypes was detected across both CD4 and CD8 compartments. FACS-sorted repertoires could harbor abundant contaminating bulk-population clonotypes.

TCRdb re-analysed the 5' RACE reads in MiXCR, keeping a single row per CDR3 protein. Of 500,000 to 650,000 distinct CDR3 sequences in the sample, 9% to 15% were seen once. Germline V gives CDR1 SGHVS, CDR2 FNYEAQ. The junction had 3 bases not matched to a gene; V was cut back by 9 bases and J by 1 base. This CDR3 has 12 amino acids. Ten or more counts support this clonotype. The antigen is undetermined. Sequenced here: PBMCs, sampled on the day of the yellow fever booster vaccination. This clonotype was sampled from a young man who received the YFV17D yellow fever vaccine. The genes are TRBV7-6 and TRBJ2-7; 7 bases align to TRBD1. The CDR3 protein is CASGTASYEQYF. CDR3 DNA: TGTGCCAGTGGGACAGCATCCTACGAGCAGTACTTC.